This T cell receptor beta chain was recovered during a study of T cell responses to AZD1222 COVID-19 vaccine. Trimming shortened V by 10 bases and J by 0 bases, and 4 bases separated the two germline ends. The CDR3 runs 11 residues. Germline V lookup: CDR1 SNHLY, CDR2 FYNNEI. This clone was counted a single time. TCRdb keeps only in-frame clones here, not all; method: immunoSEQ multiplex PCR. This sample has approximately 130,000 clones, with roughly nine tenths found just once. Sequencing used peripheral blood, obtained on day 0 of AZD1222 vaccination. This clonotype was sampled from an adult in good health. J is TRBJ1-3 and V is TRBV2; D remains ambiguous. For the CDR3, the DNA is TGTGCCATCCTCTCTGGAAACACCATATATTTT. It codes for CAILSGNTIYF. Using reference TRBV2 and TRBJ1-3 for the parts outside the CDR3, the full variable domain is EPEVTQTPSHQVTQMGQEVILRCVPISNHLYFYWYRQILGQKVEFLVSFYNNEISEKSEIFDDQFSVERPDGSNFTLKIRSTKLEDSAMYFCAILSGNTIYFGEGSWLTVV.